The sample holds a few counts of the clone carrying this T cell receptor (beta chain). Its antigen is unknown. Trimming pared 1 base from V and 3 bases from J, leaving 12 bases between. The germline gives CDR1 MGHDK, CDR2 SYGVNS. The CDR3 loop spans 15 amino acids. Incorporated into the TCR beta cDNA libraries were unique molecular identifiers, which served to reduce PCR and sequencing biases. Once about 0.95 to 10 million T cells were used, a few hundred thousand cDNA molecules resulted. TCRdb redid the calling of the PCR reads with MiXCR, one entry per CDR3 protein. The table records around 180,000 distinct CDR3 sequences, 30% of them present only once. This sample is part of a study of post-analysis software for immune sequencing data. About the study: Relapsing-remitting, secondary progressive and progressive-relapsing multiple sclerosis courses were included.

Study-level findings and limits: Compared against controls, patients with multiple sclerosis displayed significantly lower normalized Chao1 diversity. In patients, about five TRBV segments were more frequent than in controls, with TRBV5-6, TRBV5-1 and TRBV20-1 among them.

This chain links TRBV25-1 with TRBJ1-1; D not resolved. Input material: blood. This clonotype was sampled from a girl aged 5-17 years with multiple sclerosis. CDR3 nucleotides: TGTGCCAGCAGTGAATCCGGGATCGGTCACACTGAAGCTTTCTTT. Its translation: CASSESGIGHTEAFF. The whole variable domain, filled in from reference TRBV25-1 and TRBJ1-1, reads EADIYQTPRYLVIGTGKKITLECSQTMGHDKMYWYQQDPGMELHLIHYSYGVNSTEKGDLSSESTVSRIRTEHFPLTLESARPSHTSQYLCASSESGIGHTEAFFGQGTRLTVV.